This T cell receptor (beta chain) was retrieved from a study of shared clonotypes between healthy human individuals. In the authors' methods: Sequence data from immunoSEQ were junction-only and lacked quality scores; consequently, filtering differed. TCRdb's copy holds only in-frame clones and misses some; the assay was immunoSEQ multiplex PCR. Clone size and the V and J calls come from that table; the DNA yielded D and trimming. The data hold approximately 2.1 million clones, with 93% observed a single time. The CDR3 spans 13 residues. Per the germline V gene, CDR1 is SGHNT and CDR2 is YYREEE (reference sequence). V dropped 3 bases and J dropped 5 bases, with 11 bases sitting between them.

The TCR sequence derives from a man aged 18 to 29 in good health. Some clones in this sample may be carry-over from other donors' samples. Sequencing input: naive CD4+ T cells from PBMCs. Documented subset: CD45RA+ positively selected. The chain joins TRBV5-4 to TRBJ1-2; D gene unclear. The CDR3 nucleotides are TGTGCCAGCAGCTGGCCGTCGGGTTATGGCTACACCTTC. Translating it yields CASSWPSGYGYTF. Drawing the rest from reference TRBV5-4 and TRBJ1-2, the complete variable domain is ETGVTQSPTHLIKTRGQQVTLRCSSQSGHNTVSWYQQALGQGPQFIFQYYREEENGRGNFPPRFSGLQFPNYSSELNVNALELDDSALYLCASSWPSGYGYTFGSGTRLTVV.